This T cell receptor (beta chain) was sequenced during a study of cytomegalovirus exposure and HLA in healthy donors (dated by TCRdb to 2017 to 2019). Background for the entire study: A later analysis indicated that the 130 or so validation repertoires were generated on the platform also employed for the roughly 730 repertoires of the first cohort. The study aimed to test whether signatures of past pathogen exposure could be identified by cataloging public T cell receptors. Besides the first cohort of some 670 subjects, a separate validation cohort made up of 120 different subjects was used. To predict cytomegalovirus infection status, the study combined high-throughput TCR immunosequencing, statistical association of individual TCRs with disease status, and machine learning.

Via the germline V gene, CDR1 is MGHRA and CDR2 YSYEKL. Measured from the cysteine to the phenylalanine, the CDR3 is 15 residues long. The read is trimmed to its CDR3 DNA, 45 bases read in frame from base 1. Here V drops 5 bases and J drops 3 bases, and the junction holds 3 bases not matched to any gene. Donors formed part of the validation cohort, which comprised about 120 subjects and was distinct from the first cohort of under 850 subjects. Paper-wide results and their limitations: The authors suggested that the approach could potentially be extended to other disease states and immunological phenotypes. Most TCR sequences were seen in very few donors, while some public TCRs were found in many individuals. In vitro tests confirmed that a few of the cytomegalovirus-associated TCR beta chains recognize cytomegalovirus antigens. A later analysis had no HLA typing for the validation cohort, so co-occurrence there was scored across all 130 or so repertoires. In the study, roughly 160 TCR beta chains were listed as associated with cytomegalovirus. Of the cluster scores, roughly 95% were above 0 in a later analysis, which found that TCRs clustered in the first cohort also tended to co-occur in the 120 or so validation repertoires. The classifier was reported to diagnose cytomegalovirus status with high specificity and sensitivity in both the original and validation cohorts.

The library was made by the immunoSEQ multiplex PCR assay. As for how the authors treated the data: To diagnose cytomegalovirus status from the catalog of TCR beta chain sequences, a statistical classification framework was built. This is the immuneACCESS table as TCRdb keeps it, with only in-frame sequences that have V and J called. A part of the clones is gone; compared with another copy, unresolved V genes explain less than half, and the rest is unexplained. V, J and clone size are taken as reported in that table, and D and trimming were inferred from the DNA itself. This sample is represented by about 130,000 clones; roughly 90% of them were singletons. Of the sample, 1.4% to 1.5% is held by the ten largest clones. As to this clone: Its binding antigen is unknown. The record has no base qualities; no much larger clone is one base away.

The source of this sequence is a man aged 30-40 years in good health and CMV-seronegative. The material sequenced was PBMCs. The chain is encoded by TRBV4-1 joined to TRBJ2-1; the central 11 bases match TRBD2. The CDR3 corresponds to CASSLGLAGYNEQFF. The DNA sequence reads TGCGCCAGCAGCTTAGGACTAGCGGGCTACAATGAGCAGTTCTTC.